This T cell receptor (beta chain) was found in a study of beta chain features in type 1 diabetes. V was shortened by 3 bases and J by 1 base, with 3 bases between the two germline ends. The CDR3 spans 13 residues. In germline, CDR1 is WNHNN, CDR2 SYGVQD (reference sequence). Study findings and constraints: A moderate, significant TCRB CDR3 shortening appeared in type 1 diabetes across four CD4+ subsets.

As every portion of the isolated RNA was reverse transcribed, the sequencing read expressed TCRB transcripts. Using immunoSEQ multiplex PCR, the repertoire was profiled, and TCRdb retains in-frame clones only, with some absent. The sample contains 300,000 or so clones, 9.3% of which appear only once. There are a few counts of this clone. Antigen: not known. The receptor was isolated from a young man with type 1 diabetes. The gene calls are TRBV10-1 and TRBJ2-2; no firm D call. Sequenced: central memory CD4+ T cells from blood. CDR3 in amino acids: CASSEQNTGELFF. The CDR3 region has the DNA TGCGCCAGCAGTGAACAGAACACCGGGGAGCTGTTTTTT.